The sequence of this TCR beta chain was determined in a study of cytomegalovirus exposure and HLA in healthy donors. Findings and limits, study-wide: A classifier reportedly called cytomegalovirus status with high sensitivity and specificity.

Concerning this clone: The antigen is not known.

From the roughly 110-subject validation cohort, which was separate from the roughly 680-subject first cohort, the donors were drawn. Data came from immunoSEQ multiplex PCR; TCRdb stores just in-frame clones and leaves some out. The sample shows around 61,000 clones, approximately 92% of them seen only once. Sequencing used PBMCs. This TCR was recovered from a man younger than 30 in good health and CMV-seropositive.

CDR3 DNA: TGCAGCGTTGTTGGGGGGGCCTACGAGCAGTACTTC. It yields the protein CSVVGGAYEQYF. The chain combines TRBV29-1 with TRBJ2-7; 7 bases match TRBD2. The CDR3 length is 12 residues. Trimming removed 4 bases from V and 2 bases from J; junction bases left unmatched: 2. CDR1 is SQVTM, CDR2 ANQGSEA, per germline.